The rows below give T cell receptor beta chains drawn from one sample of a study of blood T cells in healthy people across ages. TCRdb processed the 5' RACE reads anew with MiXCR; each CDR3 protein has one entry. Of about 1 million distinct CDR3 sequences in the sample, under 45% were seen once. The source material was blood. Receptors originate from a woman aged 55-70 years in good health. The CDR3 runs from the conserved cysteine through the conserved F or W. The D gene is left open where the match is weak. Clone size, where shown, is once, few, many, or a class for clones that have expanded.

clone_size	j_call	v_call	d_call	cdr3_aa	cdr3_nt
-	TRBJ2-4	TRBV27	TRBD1	CASSLGGRVGIAKNIQYF	TGTGCCAGCAGCCTAGGGGGCAGGGTCGGGATAGCCAAAAACATTCAGTACTTC
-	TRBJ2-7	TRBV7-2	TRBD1	CASSLGLGTGKDEQYF	TGTGCCAGCAGCTTAGGGTTGGGGACAGGAAAGGACGAGCAGTACTTC
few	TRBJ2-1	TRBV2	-	CASSEAGYGTPYNEQFF	TGTGCCAGCAGTGAAGCGGGGTACGGGACCCCCTACAATGAGCAGTTCTTC
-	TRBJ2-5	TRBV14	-	CASSPKTGTLETQYF	TGTGCCAGCAGCCCGAAAACCGGGACTTTGGAGACCCAGTACTTC
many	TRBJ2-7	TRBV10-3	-	CAISEAGSSYEQYF	TGTGCCATCAGTGAGGCGGGCAGCTCCTACGAGCAGTACTTC
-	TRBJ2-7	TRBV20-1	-	CSASRGANYEQYF	TGCAGTGCCTCGCGGGGCGCGAACTACGAGCAGTACTTC
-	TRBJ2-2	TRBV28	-	CASKSGGINTGELFF	TGTGCCAGCAAAAGTGGCGGGATCAACACCGGGGAGCTGTTTTTT
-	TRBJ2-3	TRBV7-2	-	CASSRGGYTDTQYF	TGTGCCAGCAGCCGCGGGGGCTACACAGATACGCAGTATTTT
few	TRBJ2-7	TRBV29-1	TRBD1	CSVEGRDRVGVTYEQYF	TGCAGCGTTGAAGGCCGGGACAGGGTAGGTGTGACCTACGAGCAGTACTTC
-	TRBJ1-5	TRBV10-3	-	CAISDRINQPQHF	TGTGCCATCAGTGACAGGATTAATCAGCCCCAGCATTTT
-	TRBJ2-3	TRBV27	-	CAPSGWLDTQYF	TGTGCCCCGTCCGGATGGTTAGATACGCAGTATTTT
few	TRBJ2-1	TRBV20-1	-	CSARRTIRGEQFF	TGCAGTGCTAGAAGGACCATAAGGGGGGAGCAGTTCTTC
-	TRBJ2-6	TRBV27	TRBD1	CASSMRDRVSGANVLTF	TGTGCCAGCAGTATGCGGGACAGGGTGAGTGGGGCCAACGTCCTGACTTTC
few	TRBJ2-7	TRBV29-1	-	CSVGTTYEQYF	TGCAGCGTTGGGACAACCTACGAGCAGTACTTC
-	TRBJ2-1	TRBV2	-	CASSEGPDPGAFF	TGTGCCAGCAGTGAAGGTCCCGACCCCGGCGCGTTCTTC
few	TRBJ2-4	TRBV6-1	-	CASGAPAKNIQYF	TGTGCCAGCGGGGCCCCAGCCAAAAACATTCAGTACTTC
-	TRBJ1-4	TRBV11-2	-	CASSLDWMLVGEKLFF	TGTGCCAGCAGCTTAGATTGGATGTTGGTCGGAGAAAAACTGTTTTTT
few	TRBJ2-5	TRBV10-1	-	CASSVSWDGETQYF	TGCGCCAGCAGTGTTTCGTGGGATGGAGAGACCCAGTACTTC
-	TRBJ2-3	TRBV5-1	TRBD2	CASQGLAGFTDTQYF	TGCGCCAGCCAAGGACTAGCGGGATTCACAGATACGCAGTATTTT
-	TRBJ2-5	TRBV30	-	CAWSPTGQETQYF	TGTGCCTGGAGCCCCACAGGTCAAGAGACCCAGTACTTC
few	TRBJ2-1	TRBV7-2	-	CASSLVAQSYNEQFF	TGTGCCAGCAGCTTAGTTGCCCAGTCCTACAATGAGCAGTTCTTC
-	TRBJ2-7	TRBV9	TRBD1	CASSETGASYEQYF	TGTGCCAGCAGCGAAACAGGGGCCTCCTACGAGCAGTACTTC
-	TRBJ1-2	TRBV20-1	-	CSAQIGEQTNYGYTF	TGCAGTGCCCAGATAGGCGAGCAGACAAACTATGGCTACACCTTC
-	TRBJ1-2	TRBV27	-	CASGQNYDYTF	TGTGCCAGCGGGCAGAACTATGACTACACCTTC
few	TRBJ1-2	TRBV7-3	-	CASSQSGGRNYGYTF	TGTGCCAGCAGCCAAAGCGGGGGGCGGAACTATGGCTACACCTTC
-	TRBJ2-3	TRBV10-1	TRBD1	CASSDRQGNTDTQYF	TGCGCCAGCAGTGACCGACAGGGTAACACAGATACGCAGTATTTT
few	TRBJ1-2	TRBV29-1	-	CSTLSVGNNYGYTF	TGCAGCACCCTTTCGGTCGGGAATAACTATGGCTACACCTTC
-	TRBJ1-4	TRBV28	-	CASSLAGAKEKLFF	TGTGCCAGCAGTTTAGCCGGGGCCAAGGAAAAACTGTTTTTT
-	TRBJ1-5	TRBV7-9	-	CASSSGLSNQPQHF	TGTGCCAGCAGCTCCGGGCTTAGCAATCAGCCCCAGCATTTT
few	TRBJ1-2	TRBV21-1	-	CASSKDTGTNYGYTF	TGTGCCAGCAGCAAAGATACTGGGACTAACTATGGCTACACCTTC
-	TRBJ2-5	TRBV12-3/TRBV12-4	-	CASQREETQYF	TGTGCCAGTCAAAGGGAAGAGACCCAGTACTTC